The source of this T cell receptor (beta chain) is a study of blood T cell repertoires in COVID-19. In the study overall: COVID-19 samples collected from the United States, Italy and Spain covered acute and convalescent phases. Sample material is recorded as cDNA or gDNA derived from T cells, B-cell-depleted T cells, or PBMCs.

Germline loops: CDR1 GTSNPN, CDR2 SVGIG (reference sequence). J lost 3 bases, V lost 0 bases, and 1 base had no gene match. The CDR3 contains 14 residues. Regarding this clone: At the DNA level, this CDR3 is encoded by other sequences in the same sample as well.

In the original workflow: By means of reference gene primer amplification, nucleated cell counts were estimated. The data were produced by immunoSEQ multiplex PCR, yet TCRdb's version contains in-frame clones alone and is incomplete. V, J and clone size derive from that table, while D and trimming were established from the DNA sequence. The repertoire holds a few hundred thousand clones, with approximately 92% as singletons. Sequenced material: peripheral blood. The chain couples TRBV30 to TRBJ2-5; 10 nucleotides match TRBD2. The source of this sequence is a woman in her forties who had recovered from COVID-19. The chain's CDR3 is CAWSVAGGKETQYF. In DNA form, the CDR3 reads TGTGCCTGGAGTGTAGCGGGGGGGAAAGAGACCCAGTACTTC.